One and the same sample provided the 14 T cell receptor beta chains below, sequenced in a study of control samples from healthy donors and cancer patients. Clones were read by immunoSEQ multiplex PCR, and TCRdb kept only the in-frame ones, dropping some. The sample yields 200,000 or so clones, around 90% seen once. Sequencing was carried out using blood. The receptors derive from a man between 25 and 39 years old in good health.

This clone showed up just once. The rearrangement links TRBV3-1 (or the pseudogene TRBV3-2) to TRBJ1-6; 7 positions match TRBD1. CDR3 length: 19 residues. V was pared by 1 base and J by 0 bases, with 9 bases of the junction left unmatched. Germline CDR1 reads LGHDT; CDR2 reads YNNKEL (reference sequence). The DNA of the CDR3 is TGTGCCAGCAGCCAAGGGGGGGACAGTCGGAGCTCCTATAATTCACCCCTCCACTTT. Its translation is CASSQGGDSRSSYNSPLHF.

The V call is TRBV5-1, the J call TRBJ2-7; 11 bases agree with TRBD1. V lost 1 base, J lost 3 bases, and 3 bases stayed unmatched. The CDR3 length is 15 residues. Germline V gives CDR1 SGHRS, CDR2 YFSETQ. The CDR3 nucleotides are TGCGCCAGCAGCTTGCTGGGGACAGGGGGCTACGAGCAGTACTTC. Protein sequence: CASSLLGTGGYEQYF.

The chain carries TRBV30 and TRBJ1-3, with D tentatively TRBD1 (5 bases). This CDR3 is built from 14 residues. Trimming pared 4 bases from V and 5 bases from J, leaving 15 bases between. The V gene's germline CDR1 is GTSNPN and CDR2 SVGIG (reference sequence). Here the CDR3 reads CAWNPGGTRNTIYF. CDR3 nucleotide sequence: TGTGCCTGGAATCCGGGGGGGACCAGAAACACCATATATTTT.

This chain joins TRBV7-9 and TRBJ1-2, with D maybe TRBD1 (5 bases). There are 15 residues in the CDR3. Germline V CDR1 and CDR2: SEHNR, FQNEAQ (reference sequence). Trimming removed 3 bases from V and 2 bases from J, with 13 bases in between. The CDR3 DNA reads as TGTGCCAGCAGCTTTGTGGACACTCAAAACTATGGCTACACCTTC. Translating it yields CASSFVDTQNYGYTF.

CDR3 DNA sequence: TGCGCCAGCAGCCAAGATGGGAACAGGCGGAATGAGCAGTTCTTC. Translating it yields CASSQDGNRRNEQFF. The rearrangement links TRBV4-1 to TRBJ2-1, with D possibly being TRBD1 (5 bases). The V gene's germline CDR1 is MGHRA and CDR2 YSYEKL. Trimming stripped 0 bases from V and 7 bases from J, with 13 bases between. The length of the CDR3 is 15 residues.

Written as DNA, the CDR3 is TGCGCCAGCAGCTTCTTGACGGGGGCCTACAATGAGCAGTTCTTC. This sequence encodes CASSFLTGAYNEQFF. This chain uses TRBV5-1 with TRBJ2-1; D is possibly TRBD2 (6 bases). Trimming removed 2 bases at V and 2 bases at J, with 11 bases between. Germline V lookup: CDR1 SGHRS, CDR2 YFSETQ. CDR3 size: 15 residues.

The chain uses TRBV2 and TRBJ2-1; D gene ambiguous. Between the trimmed V and J ends, which lost 1 base and 4 bases, there was a span of 5 bases. The V gene's germline CDR1 is SNHLY and CDR2 FYNNEI. CDR3 length: 13 residues. The CDR3 here is CASSEDIYNEQFF. The CDR3 DNA follows: TGTGCCAGCAGTGAAGACATTTACAATGAGCAGTTCTTC.

This chain joins TRBV5-8 and TRBJ2-3, with D possibly TRBD1 on 6 matching bases. V dropped 6 bases and J dropped 2 bases, with 13 bases sitting between them. Germline CDR1 and CDR2: SGHTS and YDEGEE. The CDR3 consists of 14 residues. The CDR3 nucleotides are TGTGCCAGCAACTCAGGGGCCTACACAGATACGCAGTATTTT. Residues: CASNSGAYTDTQYF. The full variable domain, in which reference TRBV5-8 and TRBJ2-3 provide the parts outside the CDR3, is EAGVTQSPTHLIKTRGQQATLRCSPISGHTSVYWYQQALGLGLQFLLWYDEGEERNRGNFPPRFSGRQFPNYSSELNVNALELEDSALYLCASNSGAYTDTQYFGPGTRLTVL.

The rearrangement joins TRBV18 to TRBJ2-2; 7 nucleotides align to TRBD1. Trimming removed 6 bases from V and 4 bases from J; junction bases left unmatched: 14. The CDR3 has 17 amino acids. The germline V gene encodes CDR1 KGHSH and CDR2 LQKENI. The CDR3 nucleotides read TGTGCCAGCTCCCGACAACAGGGGCCGACGACCACCGGGGAGCTGTTTTTT. Its translation is CASSRQQGPTTTGELFF.

The chain is built from TRBV15 and TRBJ2-7; a possible D gene is TRBD2 (6 bases). V was trimmed by 0 bases and J by 7 bases, leaving 7 bases between them. The CDR3 extends over 12 amino acids. Germline CDR1 reads LNHNV; CDR2 reads YYDKDF (reference sequence). CDR3: CATSREGGEQYF. In nucleotides, the CDR3 is TGTGCCACCAGCAGAGAGGGGGGAGAGCAGTACTTC.

This sequence joins TRBV2 and TRBJ1-3; the D is unclear. Trimming removed 4 bases from V and 2 bases from J, with 15 bases in between. CDR1 and CDR2 (germline): SNHLY, FYNNEI. This CDR3 is built from 16 residues. CDR3 amino acids: CASSGLGNPTGNTIYF. In DNA form, the CDR3 reads TGTGCCAGCAGTGGTCTAGGGAACCCCACTGGAAACACCATATATTTT.

J is TRBJ1-1 and V is TRBV5-5; 7 bases line up with TRBD1. The V and J ends lost 4 bases and 2 bases, in that order; junction bases with no gene match: 8. CDR1 is SGHKS, CDR2 YYEKEE, per germline (reference sequence). The CDR3 totals 15 residues. CDR3 sequence (DNA): TGTGCCAGCAGCGACAACAGGGGCTTAAACACTGAAGCTTTCTTT. Its translation is CASSDNRGLNTEAFF.

The CDR3 nucleotides read TGCGCCAGCAGCCAAGATTCTGAGAGAAACACCATATATTTT. Translating it yields CASSQDSERNTIYF. The V call is TRBV4-1, the J call TRBJ1-3; D uncertain. Germline V gene data show CDR1 as MGHRA and CDR2 as YSYEKL. V lost 0 bases and J 5 bases, leaving 8 bases between the germline ends. There are 14 residues in the CDR3.

The chain links TRBV18 to TRBJ2-1, with 8 positions matching TRBD1. The CDR3 loop spans 14 amino acids. Germline V gene data show CDR1 as KGHSH and CDR2 as LQKENI. Trimming removed 5 bases from V and 7 bases from J; junction bases left unmatched: 7. The CDR3 here is CASSEGQASNEQFF. CDR3 DNA: TGTGCCAGCTCAGAGGGACAGGCCTCGAATGAGCAGTTCTTC.